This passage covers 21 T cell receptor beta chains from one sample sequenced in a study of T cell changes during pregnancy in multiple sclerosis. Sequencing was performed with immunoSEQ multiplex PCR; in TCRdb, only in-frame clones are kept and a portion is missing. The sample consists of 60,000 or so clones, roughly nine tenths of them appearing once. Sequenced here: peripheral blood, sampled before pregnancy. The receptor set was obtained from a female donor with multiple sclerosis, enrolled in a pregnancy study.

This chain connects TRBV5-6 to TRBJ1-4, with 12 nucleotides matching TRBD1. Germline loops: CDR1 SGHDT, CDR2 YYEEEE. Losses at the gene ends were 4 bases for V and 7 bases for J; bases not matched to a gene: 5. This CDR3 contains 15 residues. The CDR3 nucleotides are TGTGCCAGCAGCAGGGACAGGGGGCAGGTTGAAAAACTGTTTTTT. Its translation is CASSRDRGQVEKLFF. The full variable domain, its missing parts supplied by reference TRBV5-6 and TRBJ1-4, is DAGVTQSPTHLIKTRGQQVTLRCSPKSGHDTVSWYQQALGQGPQFIFQYYEEEERQRGNFPDRFSGHQFPNYSSELNVNALLLGDSALYLCASSRDRGQVEKLFFGSGTQLSVL.

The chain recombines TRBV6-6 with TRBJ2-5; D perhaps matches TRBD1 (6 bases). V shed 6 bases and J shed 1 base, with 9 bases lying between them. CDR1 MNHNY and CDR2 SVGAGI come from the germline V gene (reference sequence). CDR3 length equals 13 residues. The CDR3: CASSRTAQETQYF. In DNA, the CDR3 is TGTGCCAGCAGCCGGACAGCCCAAGAGACCCAGTACTTC.

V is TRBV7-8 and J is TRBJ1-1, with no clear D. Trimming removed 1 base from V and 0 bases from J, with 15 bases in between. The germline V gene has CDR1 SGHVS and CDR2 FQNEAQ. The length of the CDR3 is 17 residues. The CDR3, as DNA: TGTGCCAGCAGCTTAGAGCTCCCAGTTAGCGTGAACACTGAAGCTTTCTTT. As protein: CASSLELPVSVNTEAFF.

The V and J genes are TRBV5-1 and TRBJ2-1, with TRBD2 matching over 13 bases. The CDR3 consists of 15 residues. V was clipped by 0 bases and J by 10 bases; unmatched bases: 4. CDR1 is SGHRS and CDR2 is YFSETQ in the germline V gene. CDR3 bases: TGCGCCAGCAGCTTGGAACTAGCGGGGGGGAACGAGCAGTTCTTC. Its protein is CASSLELAGGNEQFF.

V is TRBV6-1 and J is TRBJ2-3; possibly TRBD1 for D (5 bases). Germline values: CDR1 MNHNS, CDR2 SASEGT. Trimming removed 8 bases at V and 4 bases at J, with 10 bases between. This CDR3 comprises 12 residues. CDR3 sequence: CASAAGPDTQYF. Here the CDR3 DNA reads TGTGCCAGCGCCGCAGGGCCAGATACGCAGTATTTT.

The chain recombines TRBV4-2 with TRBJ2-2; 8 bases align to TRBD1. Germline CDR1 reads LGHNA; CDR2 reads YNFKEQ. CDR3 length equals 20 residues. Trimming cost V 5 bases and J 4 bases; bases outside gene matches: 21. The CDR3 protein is CASSASHPGQDTRGTGELFF. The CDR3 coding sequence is TGTGCCAGCAGCGCGAGCCACCCGGGACAGGATACTCGAGGCACCGGGGAGCTGTTTTTT.

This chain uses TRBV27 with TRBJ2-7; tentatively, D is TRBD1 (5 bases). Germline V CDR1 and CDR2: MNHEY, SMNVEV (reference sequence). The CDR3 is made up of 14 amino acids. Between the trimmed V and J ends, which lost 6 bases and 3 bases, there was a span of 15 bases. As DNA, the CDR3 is TGTGCCAGCAGCACCCACATCGACAGCTACGAGCAGTACTTC. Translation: CASSTHIDSYEQYF.

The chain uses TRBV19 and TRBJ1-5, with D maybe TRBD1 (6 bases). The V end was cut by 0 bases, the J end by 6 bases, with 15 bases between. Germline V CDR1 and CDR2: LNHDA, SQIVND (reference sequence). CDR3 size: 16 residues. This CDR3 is CASSIDFTGFLQPQHF. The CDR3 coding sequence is TGTGCCAGTAGTATAGACTTTACAGGGTTCCTTCAGCCCCAGCATTTT.

The CDR3 here is CASSPRGPNYGYTF. CDR3 in DNA: TGTGCCAGCAGCCCCAGGGGGCCTAACTATGGCTACACCTTC. The V call is TRBV7-9, the J call TRBJ1-2; 8 nucleotides agree with TRBD1. This CDR3 is built from 14 residues. Germline V gene data show CDR1 as SEHNR and CDR2 as FQNEAQ (reference sequence). V was clipped by 5 bases and J by 0 bases; unmatched bases: 2.

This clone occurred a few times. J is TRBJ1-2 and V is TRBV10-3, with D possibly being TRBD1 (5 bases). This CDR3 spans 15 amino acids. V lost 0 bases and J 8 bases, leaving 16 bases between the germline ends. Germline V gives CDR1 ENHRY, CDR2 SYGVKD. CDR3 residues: CAISESGGSLGGYTF. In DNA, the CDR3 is TGTGCCATCAGTGAGTCGGGGGGGAGCCTCGGAGGCTACACCTTC.

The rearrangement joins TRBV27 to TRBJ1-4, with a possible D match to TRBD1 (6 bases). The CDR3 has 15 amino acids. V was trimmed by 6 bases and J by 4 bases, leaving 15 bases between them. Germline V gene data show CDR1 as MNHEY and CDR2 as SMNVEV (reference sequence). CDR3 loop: CASSRPGAGNEKLFF. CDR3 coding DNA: TGTGCCAGCAGCCGACCAGGGGCGGGTAATGAAAAACTGTTTTTT. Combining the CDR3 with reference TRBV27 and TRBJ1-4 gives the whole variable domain EAQVTQNPRYLITVTGKKLTVTCSQNMNHEYMSWYRQDPGLGLRQIYYSMNVEVTDKGDVPEGYKVSRKEKRNFPLILESPSPNQTSLYFCASSRPGAGNEKLFFGSGTQLSVL.

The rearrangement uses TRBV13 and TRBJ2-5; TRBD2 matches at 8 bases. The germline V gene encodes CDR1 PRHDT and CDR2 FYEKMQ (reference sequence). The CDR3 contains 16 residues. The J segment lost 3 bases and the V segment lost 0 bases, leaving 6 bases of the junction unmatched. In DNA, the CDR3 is TGTGCCAGCAGCTTAGGCCGGAGAGCGGGGGAAGAGACCCAGTACTTC. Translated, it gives CASSLGRRAGEETQYF.

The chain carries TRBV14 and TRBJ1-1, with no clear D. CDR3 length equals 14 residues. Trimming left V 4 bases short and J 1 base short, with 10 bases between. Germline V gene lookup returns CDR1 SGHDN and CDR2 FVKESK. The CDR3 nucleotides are TGTGCCAGCAGCCCCACCCAGGAGAACACTGAAGCTTTCTTT. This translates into CASSPTQENTEAFF.

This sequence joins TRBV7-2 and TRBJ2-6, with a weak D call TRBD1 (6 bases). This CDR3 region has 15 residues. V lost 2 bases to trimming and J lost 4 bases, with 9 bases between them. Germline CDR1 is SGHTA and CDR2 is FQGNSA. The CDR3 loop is CASSLHRAGANVLTF. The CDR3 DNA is TGTGCCAGCAGCTTACACAGGGCCGGGGCCAACGTCCTGACTTTC.

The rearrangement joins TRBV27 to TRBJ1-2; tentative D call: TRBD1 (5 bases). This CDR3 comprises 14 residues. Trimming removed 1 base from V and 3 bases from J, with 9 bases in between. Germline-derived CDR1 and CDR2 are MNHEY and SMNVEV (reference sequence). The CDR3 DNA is TGTGCCAGCAGTTTATTGGGCAGGGACTATGGCTACACCTTC. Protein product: CASSLLGRDYGYTF.

The CDR3 is CASSSRSQETQYF. CDR3 DNA: TGTGCCAGCAGTTCTAGAAGCCAAGAGACCCAGTACTTC. V and J are TRBV6-6 and TRBJ2-5; D remains unclear. CDR1 is MNHNY, CDR2 SVGAGI, per germline (reference sequence). This CDR3 has 13 residues. V lost 4 bases and J 1 base, leaving 7 bases between the germline ends.

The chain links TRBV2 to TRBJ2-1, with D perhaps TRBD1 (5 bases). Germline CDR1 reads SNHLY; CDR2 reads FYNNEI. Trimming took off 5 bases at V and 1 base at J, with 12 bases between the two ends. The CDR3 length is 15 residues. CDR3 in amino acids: CASSQDSLSYNEQFF. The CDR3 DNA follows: TGTGCCAGCAGTCAAGACAGTCTTTCCTACAATGAGCAGTTCTTC.

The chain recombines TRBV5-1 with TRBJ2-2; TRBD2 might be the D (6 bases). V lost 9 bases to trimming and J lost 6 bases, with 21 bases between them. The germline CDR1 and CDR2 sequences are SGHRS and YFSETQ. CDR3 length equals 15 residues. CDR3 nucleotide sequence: TGCGCCACCTCGCCAGCGGGCGGCCTCGCCGGGGAGCTGTTTTTT. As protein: CATSPAGGLAGELFF.

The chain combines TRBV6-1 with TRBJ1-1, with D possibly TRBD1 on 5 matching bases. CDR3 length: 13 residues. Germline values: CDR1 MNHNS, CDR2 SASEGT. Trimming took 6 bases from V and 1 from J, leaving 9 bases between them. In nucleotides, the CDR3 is TGTGCCAGCAGCCAAGACAGGAACACTGAAGCTTTCTTT. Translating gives CASSQDRNTEAFF.

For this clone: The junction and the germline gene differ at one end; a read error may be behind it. Here the CDR3 reads CASSPLGSGGIYEQYF. CDR3 in DNA: TGTGCTAGCAGCCCCTTGGGGAGCGGGGGGATCTACGAGCAGTACTTC. The gene calls are TRBV7-7 and TRBJ2-7, with 9 bases that match TRBD2. The V gene's germline CDR1 is SSHAT and CDR2 FNYEAQ (reference sequence). The CDR3 runs to 16 residues.

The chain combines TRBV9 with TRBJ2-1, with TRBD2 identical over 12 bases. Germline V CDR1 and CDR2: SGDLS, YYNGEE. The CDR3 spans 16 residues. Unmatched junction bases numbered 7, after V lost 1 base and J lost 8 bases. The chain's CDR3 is CASSVLSSGGAYEQFF. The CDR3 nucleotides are TGTGCCAGCAGCGTATTATCTAGCGGGGGGGCATATGAGCAGTTCTTC.